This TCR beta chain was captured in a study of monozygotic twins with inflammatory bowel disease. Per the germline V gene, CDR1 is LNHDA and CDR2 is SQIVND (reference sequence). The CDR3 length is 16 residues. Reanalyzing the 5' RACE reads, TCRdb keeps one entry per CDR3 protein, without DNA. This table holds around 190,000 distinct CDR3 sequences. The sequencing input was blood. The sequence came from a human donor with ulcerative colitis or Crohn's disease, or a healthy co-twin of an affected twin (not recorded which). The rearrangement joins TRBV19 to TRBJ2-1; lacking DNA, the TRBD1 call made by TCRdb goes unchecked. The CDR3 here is CASTGLYETGVNEQFF.